This TCR beta chain was observed in a study of blood T cells in healthy people across ages. Study-level results: Fewer expanded clones and more diversity marked long-lived versus aged donors.

Then a second PCR, running about 6 to 12 cycles, was carried out with a sample-barcoded 5' primer and a J-beta primer mix. TCRdb reprocessed the 5' RACE reads with MiXCR, giving one entry per CDR3 protein. The table includes approximately 780,000 distinct CDR3 sequences, about 26% detected once. Concerning this clonotype: Its antigen is currently unknown.

This CDR3 has 16 amino acids. Germline V gene lookup returns CDR1 SGHTA and CDR2 FQGNSA. J was trimmed by 7 bases and V by 5 bases; bases with no gene match: 12. This sample was shared with a second study, whose subject was T cells of mothers and their children. That publication notes: A few healthy Caucasian mothers, along with their six children, were the donors.

The chain uses TRBV7-2 and TRBJ2-7; 12 nucleotides line up with TRBD1. The sample was blood. The receptor was isolated from a boy aged 5 to 17 in good health. CDR3 coding DNA: TGTGCCAGCAGCCCTCGACCGGGACAGGGGGCCGGGGAGCAGTACTTC. Translating it yields CASSPRPGQGAGEQYF. The full variable domain, its missing parts supplied by reference TRBV7-2 and TRBJ2-7, is GAGVSQSPSNKVTEKGKDVELRCDPISGHTALYWYRQSLGQGLEFLIYFQGNSAPDKSGLPSDRFSAERTGGSVSTLTIQRTQQEDSAVYLCASSPRPGQGAGEQYFGPGTRLTVT.